This TCR beta chain was found in a study of Ad26.COV2.S vaccination and SARS-CoV-2 variants. The overall study: The authors gave Ad26.COV2.S intramuscularly, either once or twice 56 days apart. Overall study findings and caveats: Possible underestimation of total T cell responses by the TCR breadth and depth analyses was noted. Spike-specific TCR breadth was greater in vaccine than placebo recipients.

Germline V CDR1 and CDR2: KGHSH, LQKENI. With 3 bases removed from V and 6 bases from J, the gap between germline ends came to 10 bases. The CDR3 runs 13 residues. Comment on this clone: Its antigen is still unknown.

Assay: immunoSEQ multiplex PCR; the TCRdb copy retains only in-frame clones and omits some. The top ten clones hold about 2.7% of a sample with under 250,000 clones, around 88% of them seen once. As for treatment: about 20 received Ad26.COV2.S at low or high dose, single or two shots; roughly five received placebo; per-sample allocation not given. Day 63 after the first vaccine or placebo injection was the time point for sampling. This adult donor, from Boston, was 18-55 years old. This receptor was obtained from a person between 18 and 59 years old who received the Ad26.COV2.S COVID-19 vaccine or a placebo. This chain links TRBV18 with TRBJ2-3; D unclear. This sample comprised peripheral blood, obtained in a trial of Ad26.COV2.S vaccine versus placebo. CDR3 nucleotide sequence: TGTGCCAGCTCACCCTCGATGGGGGATACGCAGTATTTT. Its translation: CASSPSMGDTQYF. The full variable domain, its missing parts supplied by reference TRBV18 and TRBJ2-3, is NAGVMQNPRHLVRRRGQEARLRCSPMKGHSHVYWYRQLPEEGLKFMVYLQKENIIDESGMPKERFSAEFPKEGPSILRIQQVVRGDSAAYFCASSPSMGDTQYFGPGTRLTVL.